The clone carrying this TCR beta chain was seen many times. The source of the sample is a study of blood T cell repertoires in COVID-19. Study summary: Specimens from acute and convalescent COVID-19 originated in the United States, Italy and Spain.

This CDR3 contains 15 residues. Germline CDR1 SGDLS, CDR2 YYNGEE. V was pared by 5 bases and J by 2 bases, with 5 bases of the junction left unmatched. How the authors handled the data: Amplification with reference gene primers provided the estimates of nucleated cell counts. Clones were read by immunoSEQ multiplex PCR, and TCRdb kept only the in-frame ones, dropping some. Clone size and V and J calls were adopted from that table, with D and trimming inferred from the DNA. This sample has over 200,000 clones; about nine tenths occur once, and the top ten carry 6.5%. V and J are TRBV9 and TRBJ2-1; TRBD2 matches 9 bases. Sample: peripheral blood. The TCR comes from a man in his sixties who had recovered from COVID-19. The CDR3 DNA reads as TGTGCCAGCAGTCTTAGCGGGGGCGCCTACAATGAGCAGTTCTTC. It is translated as CASSLSGGAYNEQFF.